This T cell receptor (beta chain) derives from a study of neurological immune-mediated disorders. By sample share, this clonotype is medium-sized. What it recognizes is unknown. Notes on the study in general: Subjects shared no identical expanded-clone CDR3 amino acid sequences, suggesting private TCR-beta repertoires in all groups.

Between the trimmed V and J ends, which lost 4 bases and 4 bases, there was a span of 14 bases. The CDR3 sequence is 15 residues long. The germline V gene has CDR1 SEHNR and CDR2 FQNEAQ (reference sequence). Libraries from sorted cells used 900,000 to 1,000,000 T cells (CD4+ or CD8+). The cDNA was synthesized by means of template-switch 5'RACE, which was carried out with 10-nucleotide random UMIs. TCRdb reanalysed the 5' RACE reads using MiXCR and keeps one entry per CDR3 protein. The data show around 44,000 distinct CDR3 sequences, 13% to 15% seen once. Sequenced: CD4+ T cells from blood. This sequence originates from a woman aged 55 to 70 with HTLV-1-associated myelopathy (HAM/TSP). The rearrangement uses TRBV7-9 and TRBJ2-1; D is undetermined. CDR3: CASSWDRFGYNEQFF. The CDR3 DNA follows: TGTGCCAGCAGCTGGGATCGGTTTGGGTACAATGAGCAGTTCTTC.